A selection of T cell receptor beta chains follows, all from one sample in a study of CD8+ T cells in alopecia areata. The data were produced by immunoSEQ multiplex PCR, yet TCRdb's version contains in-frame clones alone and is incomplete. The table has nearly 200,000 clones, 58% seen once. Sequencing used CD4+ T cells sorted from blood, obtained at week 24, from a patient treated with tofacitinib. The receptors originated from a human donor with alopecia areata. CDR3s include the opening cysteine and the closing phenylalanine or tryptophan. A D gene is named only where the DNA matches it firmly. Expanded clones are given a class, and other clones once, few, many or no size at all.

D	V	J	size	DNA	CDR3
TRBD2	TRBV5-1	TRBJ2-2	-	TGCGCCAGCAGCCTCTACACTAGCGGGGGGCCCCCCCCACAGACCGGGGAGCTGTTTTTT	CASSLYTSGGPPPQTGELFF
-	TRBV7-2	TRBJ1-5	-	TGTGCCAGCAGCTTAGCGGCGGTGGGTCAGCCCCAGCATTTT	CASSLAAVGQPQHF
-	TRBV7-3	TRBJ2-1	-	TGTGCCAGCAGCTCAAAGGGGATCTATGAGCAGTTCTTC	CASSSKGIYEQFF
-	TRBV2	TRBJ1-1	-	TGTGCCAGCGAAGAGAACACTGAAGCTTTCTTT	CASEENTEAFF
TRBD1	TRBV28	TRBJ1-4	-	TGTGCCAGCAGACCACAGGGGGGGACTAATGAAAAACTGTTTTTT	CASRPQGGTNEKLFF
TRBD1	TRBV13	TRBJ2-7	-	TGTGCCAGCAGCTTACAGGGGGCGCGGGAGCAGTACTTC	CASSLQGAREQYF
TRBD2	TRBV7-2	TRBJ2-7	-	TGTGCCAGCAGCTCGGTAGCGGGCCCGGGGGAGCAGTACTTC	CASSSVAGPGEQYF
-	TRBV15	TRBJ2-3	-	TGTGCCACCAGCAGGGGGACATACGCCGGGGCAGATACGCAGTATTTT	CATSRGTYAGADTQYF
-	TRBV7-2	TRBJ1-4	-	TGTGCCAGCAGCTTAGGAGTGGGGAGTGAAAAACTGTTTTTT	CASSLGVGSEKLFF
-	TRBV30	TRBJ1-1	-	TGTGCCTGGAGTGTAGTTAGACAGCCGCCGAGAGGAGCTTTCTTT	CAWSVVRQPPRGAFF
-	TRBV29-1	TRBJ2-2	few	TGCAGCGTTTTAAGAGGGGTGACCACCGGGGAGCTGTTTTTT	CSVLRGVTTGELFF
-	TRBV7-2	TRBJ2-7	few	TGTGCCAGCAGCTTGGTAGTTAGCGGTCCCTACGAGCAGTACTTC	CASSLVVSGPYEQYF
-	TRBV2	TRBJ2-3	-	TGTGCCAGCAGGGCGGGAAGCACAGATACGCAGTATTTT	CASRAGSTDTQYF
TRBD1	TRBV18	TRBJ1-5	-	TGTGCCAGCTCTATCGGACAGGGGGCAAATCAGCCCCAGCATTTT	CASSIGQGANQPQHF
TRBD1	TRBV5-5	TRBJ1-2	few	TGTGCCAGCAGCTTTGGGACAGCCTTTTCGTATGGCTACACCTTC	CASSFGTAFSYGYTF
TRBD1	TRBV6-6	TRBJ2-7	-	TGTGCCAGCAGTTACTTTTCGGGACAGTACTACGAGCAGTACTTC	CASSYFSGQYYEQYF
TRBD2	TRBV4-2	TRBJ2-5	-	TGTGCCAGCAGCCAAGAGAATCATAGCGGGGGCCAGTACTTC	CASSQENHSGGQYF
-	TRBV29-1	TRBJ1-2	-	TGCAGCACCACCCTGTATCCTAACTATGGCTACACCTTC	CSTTLYPNYGYTF
-	TRBV7-2	TRBJ2-1	-	TGTGCCAGCCGGGCCAACGGGAATGAGCAGTTCTTC	CASRANGNEQFF
-	TRBV6-5	TRBJ2-3	-	TGTGCCAGCAGTTGGGCGAAAAGCACAGATACGCAGTATTTT	CASSWAKSTDTQYF
-	TRBV5-1	TRBJ2-1	-	TGCGCCAGCAGCCTGCAGGGAGATGAGCAGTTCTTC	CASSLQGDEQFF
-	TRBV27	TRBJ2-6	-	TGTGCCAGCAGTTATAGCGGCCTCTCTGGGGCCAACGTCCTGACTTTC	CASSYSGLSGANVLTF
TRBD2	TRBV5-1	TRBJ2-1	-	TGCGCCAGCAGCTCACCAGGGACTAGCGGGACTTACAATGAGCAGTTCTTC	CASSSPGTSGTYNEQFF
-	TRBV29-1	TRBJ2-5	-	TGCAGCGTTTATCACCGAACCCAGTACTTC	CSVYHRTQYF
TRBD1	TRBV5-1	TRBJ2-6	-	TGCGCCAGCAGTTGGACAGGGTCCCCTGGGGCCAACGTCCTGACTTTC	CASSWTGSPGANVLTF
TRBD1	TRBV29-1	TRBJ2-2	-	TGCAGCGTAGGGGACAGGATGTACTCCGGGGAGCTGTTTTTT	CSVGDRMYSGELFF
-	TRBV4-1	TRBJ2-1	few	TGCGCCAGCAGAACATCAGGGATGAATGAGCAGTTCTTC	CASRTSGMNEQFF
-	TRBV29-1	TRBJ2-1	-	TGCAGCGCCTGGACCCTGAGGCAGTTCTTC	CSAWTLRQFF
-	TRBV28	TRBJ1-1	-	TGTGCCAGCCGTCAAAGCGGGACACCCACTGAAGCTTTCTTT	CASRQSGTPTEAFF
-	TRBV4-3	TRBJ2-7	-	TGCGCCAGCAGCCAAGATTCTCTGGGGGCTGGTTACGAGCAGTACTTC	CASSQDSLGAGYEQYF
TRBD2	TRBV5-6	TRBJ2-3	-	TGTGCCAGCAAGATAGCGGGAACGCCTGCAGATACGCAGTATTTT	CASKIAGTPADTQYF
-	TRBV27	TRBJ2-3	-	TGTGCCAGCAGCCCAAGCTGGGATACGCAGTATTTT	CASSPSWDTQYF
-	TRBV20-1	TRBJ2-7	-	TGCAGTGCCAGTACAGTGGACGAGCAGTACTTC	CSASTVDEQYF
TRBD2	TRBV5-4	TRBJ2-2	once	TGTGCCAGCAGCTGGGGACTAGGGTTGTCCGGGGAGCTGTTTTTT	CASSWGLGLSGELFF
-	TRBV5-1	TRBJ2-6	-	TGCGCCAGCAGGACAGAAGCCTCTGGGGCCAACGTCCTGACTTTC	CASRTEASGANVLTF
-	TRBV30	TRBJ2-1	once	TGTGCCTGGAGGTTATGGGGCTACAATGAGCAGTTCTTC	CAWRLWGYNEQFF
-	TRBV7-2	TRBJ2-7	-	TGTGCCAGCAGCTCCTACCCCTACGAGCAGTACTTC	CASSSYPYEQYF
-	TRBV4-3	TRBJ2-3	few	TGCGCCAGCAGCCAAACCCATAGGGCAGATACGCAGTATTTT	CASSQTHRADTQYF
-	TRBV29-1	TRBJ2-7	-	TGCAGCGTAGTCGGGAGCTCCTACGAGCAGTACTTC	CSVVGSSYEQYF
TRBD1	TRBV2	TRBJ1-6	-	TGTGCCAGCAGTGATTCACCAGGGGGCGGATCACCCCTCCACTTT	CASSDSPGGGSPLHF
TRBD1	TRBV27	TRBJ1-5	-	TGTGCCAGCAGAAGGACAGGCGGTCAGCCCCAGCATTTT	CASRRTGGQPQHF
-	TRBV4-1	TRBJ2-1	-	TGCGCCAGCAGCCATAGATCCCTACGTGGCTACAATGAGCAGTTCTTC	CASSHRSLRGYNEQFF
TRBD1	TRBV5-1	TRBJ1-5	-	TGCGCCAGCAGCTTGGGAGGCGAGGCAGGGGGTCAGCCCCAGCATTTT	CASSLGGEAGGQPQHF
-	TRBV5-1	TRBJ1-1	-	TGCGCCAGCAGTGAACTGGGGTCCATGAACACTGAAGCTTTCTTT	CASSELGSMNTEAFF
-	TRBV30	TRBJ1-6	few	TGTGCCTCCCTCGACTTAGAGGGGTCACCCCTCCACTTT	CASLDLEGSPLHF
-	TRBV7-2	TRBJ2-1	-	TGTGCCAGCAGCCAGAACAGGAATGAGCAGTTCTTC	CASSQNRNEQFF
TRBD1	TRBV29-1	TRBJ2-1	-	TGCAGCGCCGACAGGGCCCGTCTCAATGAGCAGTTCTTC	CSADRARLNEQFF
-	TRBV6-5	TRBJ2-4	few	TGTGCCAGCGCCAGCGGAGGGAACATTCAGTACTTC	CASASGGNIQYF
-	TRBV5-1	TRBJ2-7	few	TGCGCCAGCAGCTTGGACAGGAACTACGAGCAGTACTTC	CASSLDRNYEQYF
TRBD1	TRBV6-5	TRBJ1-1	-	TGTGCCAGCAGAAACGACAGGGAGATCGCTTTCTTT	CASRNDREIAFF